The text below deals with one T cell receptor (beta chain). Time point meaning: pretreatment peripheral blood. Here immunoSEQ multiplex PCR was the method, and the copy in TCRdb shows in-frame clones only, minus some. Of around 100,000 clones listed, around 90% are singletons. This entry is derived from a study of PD-L1 blockade in urothelial cancer. The source is a man aged 55 to 70 with urothelial cancer. This specimen consisted of PBMCs, obtained around atezolizumab (anti-PD-L1) treatment.

The CDR3 here is CASSASAGANNEQFF. CDR3 DNA sequence: TGTGCCAGCAGTGCTTCAGCGGGGGCTAACAATGAGCAGTTCTTC. V is TRBV6-4 and J is TRBJ2-1; TRBD2 matches 8 bases. J gave up 5 bases and V 4 bases, and 7 bases lay outside the gene matches. CDR1 and CDR2 from the germline V gene are MRHNA and SNTAGT. This CDR3 has 15 amino acids.